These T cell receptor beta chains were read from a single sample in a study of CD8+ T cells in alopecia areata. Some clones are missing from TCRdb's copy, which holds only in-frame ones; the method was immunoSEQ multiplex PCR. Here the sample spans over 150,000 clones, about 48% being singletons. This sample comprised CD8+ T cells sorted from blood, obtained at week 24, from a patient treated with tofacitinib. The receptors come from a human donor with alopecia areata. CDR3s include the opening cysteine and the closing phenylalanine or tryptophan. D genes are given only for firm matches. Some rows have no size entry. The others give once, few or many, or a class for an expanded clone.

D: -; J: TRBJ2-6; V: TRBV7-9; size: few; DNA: TGTGCCAGCAGTCCACCCCCAGGTATTGAGGCCAACGTCCTGACTTTC; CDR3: CASSPPPGIEANVLTF
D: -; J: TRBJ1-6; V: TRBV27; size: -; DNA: TGTGCCAGCAGGACGATTCGGTCACCCCTCCACTTT; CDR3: CASRTIRSPLHF
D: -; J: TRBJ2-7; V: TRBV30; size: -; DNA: TGTGCCTGGAGTGTCGGGGGCTCCTACGAGCAGTACTTC; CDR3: CAWSVGGSYEQYF
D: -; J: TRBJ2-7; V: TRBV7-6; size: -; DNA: TGTGCCAGCAGCCCGCTTCCCCAGGACAGATCCTACGAGCAGTACTTC; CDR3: CASSPLPQDRSYEQYF
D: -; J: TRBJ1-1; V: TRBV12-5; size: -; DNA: TGTGCTAGTGGACAGGAACAAACCACTGAAGCTTTCTTT; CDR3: CASGQEQTTEAFF
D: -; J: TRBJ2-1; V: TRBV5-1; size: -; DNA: TGCGCCAGCAGCTTGAATATCAATGAGCAGTTCTTC; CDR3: CASSLNINEQFF
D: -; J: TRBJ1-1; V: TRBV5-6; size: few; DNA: TGTGCCAGCAGCTTGGGAATAGGGACGGCCACTGAAGCTTTCTTT; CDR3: CASSLGIGTATEAFF
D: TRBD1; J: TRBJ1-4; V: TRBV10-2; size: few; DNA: TGCGCCAGCAGTGAAGTAGGGACAGGGCTGTTTTTT; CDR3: CASSEVGTGLFF
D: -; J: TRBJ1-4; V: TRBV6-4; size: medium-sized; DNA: TGTGCCAGCAGTGAGGGGGCGACTAATGAAAAACTGTTTTTT; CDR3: CASSEGATNEKLFF
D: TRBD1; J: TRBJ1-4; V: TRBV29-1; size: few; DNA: TGCAGCGTGGGGGACAGGTCTGTGGACGAAAAACTGTTTTTT; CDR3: CSVGDRSVDEKLFF
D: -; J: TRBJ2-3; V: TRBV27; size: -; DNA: TGTGCCAGCAGTGTAGGGCTCCCAGATACGCAGTATTTT; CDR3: CASSVGLPDTQYF
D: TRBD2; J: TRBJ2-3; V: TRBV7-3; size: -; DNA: TGTGCCAGCAGCTTAAGTGGCGGGACTAGCGACCGGTATTTT; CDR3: CASSLSGGTSDRYF
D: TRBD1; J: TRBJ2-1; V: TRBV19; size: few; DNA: TGTGCCAGTAGTATAGGAGGGGGCCCCTACAATGAGCAGTTCTTC; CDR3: CASSIGGGPYNEQFF
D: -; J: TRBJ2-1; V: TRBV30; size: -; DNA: TGTGCCTGGAGGACAGGTTATTACAATGAGCAGTTCTTC; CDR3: CAWRTGYYNEQFF
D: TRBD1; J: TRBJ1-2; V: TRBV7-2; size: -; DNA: TGTGCCAGCAGCGAGGGGGCCAGGGGTTATGGCTACACCTTC; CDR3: CASSEGARGYGYTF
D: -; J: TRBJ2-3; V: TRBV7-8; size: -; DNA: TGTGCCAGCAGCTATAACACCTGGGACCCCGCGAGCACAGATACGCAGTATTTT; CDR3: CASSYNTWDPASTDTQYF
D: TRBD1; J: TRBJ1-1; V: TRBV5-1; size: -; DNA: TGCGCCAGCAGCTTGGGACAGGGGGCTGACGAAGCTTTCTTT; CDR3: CASSLGQGADEAFF
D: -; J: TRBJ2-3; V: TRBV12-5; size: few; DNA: TGTGCTAGTGCCACGGGGGACAGTAACACAGATACGCAGTATTTT; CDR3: CASATGDSNTDTQYF
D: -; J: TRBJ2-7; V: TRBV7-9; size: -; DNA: TGTGCCAGCAGCCATCCTGATCAATACGAGCAGTACTTC; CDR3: CASSHPDQYEQYF
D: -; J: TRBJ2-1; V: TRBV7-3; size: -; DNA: TGTGCCAGCAGCTTAATCTGGGGTGATGAGCAGTTCTTC; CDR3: CASSLIWGDEQFF
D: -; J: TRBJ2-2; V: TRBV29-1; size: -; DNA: TGCAGCGTTGAAGGGGGGGACCTGAACACCGGGGAGCTGTTTTTT; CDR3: CSVEGGDLNTGELFF
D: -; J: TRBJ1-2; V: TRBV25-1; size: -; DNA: TGTGCCAGCAGTGATTCAGCGTCGGGAGGCTACACCTTC; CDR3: CASSDSASGGYTF
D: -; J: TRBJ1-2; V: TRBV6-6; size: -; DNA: TGTGCCAGCAGTCTCGCGGGGGGCGCTTCCTATGGCTACACCTTC; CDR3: CASSLAGGASYGYTF
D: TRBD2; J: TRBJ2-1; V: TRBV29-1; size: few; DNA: TGCAGCGTTGAGGGGTTAGCGGGGACTTCCTACAATGAGCAGTTCTTC; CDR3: CSVEGLAGTSYNEQFF
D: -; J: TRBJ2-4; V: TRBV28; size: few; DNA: TGTGCCAGCAGTCCCTCCACCACCGGCCCTCCGCCTGTTAACATTCAGTACTTC; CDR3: CASSPSTTGPPPVNIQYF
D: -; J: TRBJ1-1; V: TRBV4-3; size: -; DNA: TGCGCCAGCAGCCAAGATCGGTGGGGACAAGGCAACACTGAAGCTTTCTTT; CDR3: CASSQDRWGQGNTEAFF
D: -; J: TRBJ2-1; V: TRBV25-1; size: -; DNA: TGTGCCAGCAGACCATACAACAATGAGCAGTTCTTC; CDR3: CASRPYNNEQFF
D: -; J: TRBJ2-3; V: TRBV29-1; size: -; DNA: TGCAGCGTTGGAGGGGCAGGGAGCACAGATACGCAGTATTTT; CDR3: CSVGGAGSTDTQYF
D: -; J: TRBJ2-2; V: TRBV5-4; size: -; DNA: TGTGCCAGCAGCTTGGGACAGAGCACCGGGGAGCTGTTTTTT; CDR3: CASSLGQSTGELFF
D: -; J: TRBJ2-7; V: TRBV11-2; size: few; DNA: TGTGCCAGCAGGGTAGCTGGGTCCTACGAGCAGTACTTC; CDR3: CASRVAGSYEQYF
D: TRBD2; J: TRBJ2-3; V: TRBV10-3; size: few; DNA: TGTGCCATCAGGGGGGAGCGGGGCCCAGATACGCAGTATTTT; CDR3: CAIRGERGPDTQYF
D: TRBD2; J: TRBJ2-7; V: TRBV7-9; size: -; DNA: TGTGCCAGCAGCCCGGGGACTAACGAGCAGTACTTC; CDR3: CASSPGTNEQYF
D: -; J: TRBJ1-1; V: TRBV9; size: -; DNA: TGTGCCAGCAGCGTATCGGGAGGGCACCCTGAAGCTTTCTTT; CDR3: CASSVSGGHPEAFF
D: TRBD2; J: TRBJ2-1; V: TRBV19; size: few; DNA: TGTGCCAGTAATCCCAGCGGGGGGGCGAATGAGCAGTTCTTC; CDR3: CASNPSGGANEQFF
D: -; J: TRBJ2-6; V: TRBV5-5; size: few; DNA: TGTGCCAGCAGCTTGGCTTTGAGTCACTCTGGGGCCAACGTCCTGACTTTC; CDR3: CASSLALSHSGANVLTF
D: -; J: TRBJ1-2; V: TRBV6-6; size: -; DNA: TGTGCCAGCAGTTACTTGCCCCTTGGGGAGGGCTACACCTTC; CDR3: CASSYLPLGEGYTF
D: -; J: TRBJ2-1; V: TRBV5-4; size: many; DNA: TGTGCCAGCAGCTTGTATGGTGGCGGGGAGAGCTCCTACAATGAGCAGTTCTTC; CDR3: CASSLYGGGESSYNEQFF
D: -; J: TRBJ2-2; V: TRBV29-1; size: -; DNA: TGCAGCGTGTACAGGGCCGGGGAGCTGTTTTTT; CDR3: CSVYRAGELFF
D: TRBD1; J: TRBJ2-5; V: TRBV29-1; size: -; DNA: TGCAGCGTTGAAGACCTTAGGACAGGGGGGGTCTCTGCCCAGTACTTC; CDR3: CSVEDLRTGGVSAQYF
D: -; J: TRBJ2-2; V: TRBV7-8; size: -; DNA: TGTGCCAGCAGCTTAGTGCGGGGTAACGGGGAGCTGTTTTTT; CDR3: CASSLVRGNGELFF
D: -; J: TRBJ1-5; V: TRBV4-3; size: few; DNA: TGCGCCAGCAGCCACTCAACAGGGCCCAATCAGCCCCAGCATTTT; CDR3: CASSHSTGPNQPQHF
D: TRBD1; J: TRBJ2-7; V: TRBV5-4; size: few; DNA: TGTGCCGGCTCCGGCGACAGGGGGTACGAGCAGTACTTC; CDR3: CAGSGDRGYEQYF
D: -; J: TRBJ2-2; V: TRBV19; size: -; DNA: TGTGCCACTAGATCGGGACACCTGAACACCGGGGAGCTGTTTTTT; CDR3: CATRSGHLNTGELFF
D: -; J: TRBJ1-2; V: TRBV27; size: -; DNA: TGTGCCAGCAGCCAGGGCTATGGCTACACCTTC; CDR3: CASSQGYGYTF
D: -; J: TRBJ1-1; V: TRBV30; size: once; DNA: TGTGCCTGGAGCCCAGGAAAATCTGAAGCTTTCTTT; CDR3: CAWSPGKSEAFF
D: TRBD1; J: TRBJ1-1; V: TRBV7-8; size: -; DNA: TGTGCCAGCAGCTCGAGGGACAGGGGAAAAGGAGGGTGGGGCACTGAAGCTTTCTTT; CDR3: CASSSRDRGKGGWGTEAFF
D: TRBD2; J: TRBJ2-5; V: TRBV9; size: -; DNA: TGTGCCAGCAGCGTACGGGCTAGCGGGGTTGAGACCCAGTACTTC; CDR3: CASSVRASGVETQYF
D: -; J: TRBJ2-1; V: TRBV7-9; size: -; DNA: TGTGCCAGCAGCTTGTCGGTTGAGCAGTTCTTC; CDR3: CASSLSVEQFF
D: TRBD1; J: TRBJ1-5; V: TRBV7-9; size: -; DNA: TGTGCCAGCAGCCAAGACAGGGCTGGGAATCAGCCCCAGCATTTT; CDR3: CASSQDRAGNQPQHF
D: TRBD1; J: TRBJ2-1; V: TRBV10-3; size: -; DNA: TGTGCCATCAGTGAGAACAGGGGGCTAGATGAGCAGTTCTTC; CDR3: CAISENRGLDEQFF
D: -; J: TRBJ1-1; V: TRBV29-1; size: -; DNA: TGCAGCGTCGAGGGGGGGGCCTTGAACACTGAAGCTTTCTTT; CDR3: CSVEGGALNTEAFF
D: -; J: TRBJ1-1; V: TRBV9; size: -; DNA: TGTGCCAGCAGCGTAGGGGGACGAACTGAAGCTTTCTTT; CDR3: CASSVGGRTEAFF
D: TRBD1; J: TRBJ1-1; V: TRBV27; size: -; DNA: TGTGCCAGCAGTCCCTCTAACAGGGGTCTTCAAGCTTTCTTT; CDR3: CASSPSNRGLQAFF
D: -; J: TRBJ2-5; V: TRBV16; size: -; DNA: TGTGCCAGCAGCCAATTGGGCCCCCAAGAGACCCAGTACTTC; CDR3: CASSQLGPQETQYF
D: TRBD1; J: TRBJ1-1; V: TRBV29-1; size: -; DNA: TGCAGCGTTGAACCGCAGGACAGGGTGGGCACTGAAGCTTTCTTT; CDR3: CSVEPQDRVGTEAFF
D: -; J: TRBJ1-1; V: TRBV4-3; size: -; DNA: TGCGCCAGCAGCCAAGATCAGGGTTTCACTGAAGCTTTCTTT; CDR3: CASSQDQGFTEAFF
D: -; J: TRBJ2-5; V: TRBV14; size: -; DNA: TGTGCCAGCAGCCAAGTAGTTGAGGGGGAAGAGACCCAGTACTTC; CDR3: CASSQVVEGEETQYF